What follows is one T cell receptor beta chain and its context. Compared with germline, one end of the junction differs, possibly owing to a read error. TCRdb itself ran the PCR reads through MiXCR, one entry per CDR3 protein. Counted here are approximately 77,000 distinct CDR3 sequences, 45% to 55% occurring once; the ten biggest clones make up roughly 12%. Germline assignment: CDR1 MRHNA and CDR2 SNTAGT. CDR3 length: 15 residues. The sample comes from a study of CDR3 diversity in severe acne. V usage is TRBV6-4 and J usage is TRBJ2-3; 7 bases fit TRBD2. The TCR was taken from a male donor with severe acne vulgaris. Sequenced input: blood. The DNA of the CDR3 is TGTGCCAGCAGTGACTCGGGGGGAGGGCCAGATGCGCAGTATTTT. It codes for CASSDSGGGPDAQYF.